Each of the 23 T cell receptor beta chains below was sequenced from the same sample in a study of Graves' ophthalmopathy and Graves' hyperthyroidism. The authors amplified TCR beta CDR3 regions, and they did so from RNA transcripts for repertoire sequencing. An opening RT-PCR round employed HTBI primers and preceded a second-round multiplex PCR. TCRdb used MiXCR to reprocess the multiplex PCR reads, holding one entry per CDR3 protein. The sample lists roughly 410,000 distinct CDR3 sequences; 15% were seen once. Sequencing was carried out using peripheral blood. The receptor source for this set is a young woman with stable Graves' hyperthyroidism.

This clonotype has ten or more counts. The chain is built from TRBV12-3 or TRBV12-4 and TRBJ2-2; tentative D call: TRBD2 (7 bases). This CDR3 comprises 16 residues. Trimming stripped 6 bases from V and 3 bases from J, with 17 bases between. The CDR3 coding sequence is TGTGCCAGCAGCCTTAAGGGGGGGTCCGACACCGGGGAGCTGTTTTTT. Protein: CASSLKGGSDTGELFF.

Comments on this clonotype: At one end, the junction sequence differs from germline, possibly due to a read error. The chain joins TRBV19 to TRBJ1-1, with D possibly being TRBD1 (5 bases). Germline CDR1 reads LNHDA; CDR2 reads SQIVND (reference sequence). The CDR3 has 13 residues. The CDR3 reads CAGSATVLAEAFF. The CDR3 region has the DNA TGTGCCGGTAGTGCGACAGTGCTCGCTGAAGCTTTCTTT.

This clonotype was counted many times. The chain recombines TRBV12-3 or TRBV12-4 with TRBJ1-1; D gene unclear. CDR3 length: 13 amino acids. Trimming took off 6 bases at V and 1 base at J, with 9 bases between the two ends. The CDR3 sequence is CASRPHKNTEAFF. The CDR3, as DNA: TGTGCCAGCAGACCCCACAAGAACACTGAAGCTTTCTTT.

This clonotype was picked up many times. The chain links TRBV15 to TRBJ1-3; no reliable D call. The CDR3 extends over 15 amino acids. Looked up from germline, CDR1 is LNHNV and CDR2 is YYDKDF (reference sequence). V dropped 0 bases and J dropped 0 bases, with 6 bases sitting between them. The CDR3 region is CATSRDSRSGNTIYF. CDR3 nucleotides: TGTGCCACCAGCAGAGACAGCCGCTCTGGAAACACCATATATTTT.

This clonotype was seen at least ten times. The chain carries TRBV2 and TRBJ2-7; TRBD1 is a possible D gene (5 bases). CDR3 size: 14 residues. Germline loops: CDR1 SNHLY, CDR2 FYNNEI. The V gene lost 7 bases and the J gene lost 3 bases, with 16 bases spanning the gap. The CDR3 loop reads CASIPTRGHYEQYF. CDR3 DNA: TGTGCCAGCATACCGACAAGGGGCCACTACGAGCAGTACTTC.

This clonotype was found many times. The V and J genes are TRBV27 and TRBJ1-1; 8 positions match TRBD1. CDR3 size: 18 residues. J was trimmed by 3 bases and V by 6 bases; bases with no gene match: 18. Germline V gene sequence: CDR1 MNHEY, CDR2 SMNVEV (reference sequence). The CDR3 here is CASSSLRTGRVLDTEAFF. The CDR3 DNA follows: TGTGCCAGCAGCTCCTTAAGGACAGGGAGGGTTCTCGACACTGAAGCTTTCTTT.

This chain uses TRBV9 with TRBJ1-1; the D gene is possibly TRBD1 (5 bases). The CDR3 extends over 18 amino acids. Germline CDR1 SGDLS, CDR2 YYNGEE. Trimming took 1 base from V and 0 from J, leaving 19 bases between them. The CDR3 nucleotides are TGTGCCAGCAGCGTACCCGGGGAGGCAGGGAGGCTGAACACTGAAGCTTTCTTT. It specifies CASSVPGEAGRLNTEAFF. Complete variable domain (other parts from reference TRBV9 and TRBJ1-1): DSGVTQTPKHLITATGQRVTLRCSPRSGDLSVYWYQQSLDQGLQFLIQYYNGEERAKGNILERFSAQQFPDLHSELNLSSLELGDSALYFCASSVPGEAGRLNTEAFFGQGTRLTVV.

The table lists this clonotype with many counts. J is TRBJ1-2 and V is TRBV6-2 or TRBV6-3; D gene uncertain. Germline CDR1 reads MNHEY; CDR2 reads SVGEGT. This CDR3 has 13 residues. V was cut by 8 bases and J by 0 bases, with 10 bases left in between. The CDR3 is CASAPGPNYGYTF. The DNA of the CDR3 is TGTGCCAGCGCCCCGGGTCCTAACTATGGCTACACCTTC.

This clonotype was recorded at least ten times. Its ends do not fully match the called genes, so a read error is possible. CDR3: CASNLGRKNQPQHF. The CDR3 DNA follows: TGTGCCAGCAATTTAGGCCGGAAGAATCAGCCCCAGCATTTT. V usage is TRBV12-3 or TRBV12-4 and J usage is TRBJ1-5, with D uncertain. The CDR3 is made up of 14 amino acids.

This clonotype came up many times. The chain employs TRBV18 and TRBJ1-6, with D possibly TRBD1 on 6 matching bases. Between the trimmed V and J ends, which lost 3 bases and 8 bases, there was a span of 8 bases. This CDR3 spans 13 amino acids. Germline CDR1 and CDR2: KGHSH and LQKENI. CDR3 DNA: TGTGCCAGCTCACCCAACAGGGATTCACCCCTCCACTTT. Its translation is CASSPNRDSPLHF.

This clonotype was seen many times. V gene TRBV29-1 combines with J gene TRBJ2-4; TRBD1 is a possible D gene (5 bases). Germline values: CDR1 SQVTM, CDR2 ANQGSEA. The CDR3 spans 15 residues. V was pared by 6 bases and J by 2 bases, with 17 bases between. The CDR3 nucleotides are TGCAGCGTCCGAATCAGGGATCTTCCCAAAAACATTCAGTACTTC. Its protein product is CSVRIRDLPKNIQYF.

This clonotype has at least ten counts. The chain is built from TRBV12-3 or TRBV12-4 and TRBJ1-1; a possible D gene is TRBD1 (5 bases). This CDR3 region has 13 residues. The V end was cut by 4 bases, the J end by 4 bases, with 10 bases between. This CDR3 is CASSSKGRTEAFF. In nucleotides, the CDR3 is TGTGCCAGCAGTTCTAAGGGGCGCACTGAAGCTTTCTTT.

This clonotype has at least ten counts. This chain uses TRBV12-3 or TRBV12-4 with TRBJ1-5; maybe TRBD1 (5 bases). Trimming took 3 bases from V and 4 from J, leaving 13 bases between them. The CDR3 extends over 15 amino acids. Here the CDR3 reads CASSLSGDPNQPQHF. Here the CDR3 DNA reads TGTGCCAGCAGTTTGTCCGGGGACCCTAATCAGCCCCAGCATTTT.

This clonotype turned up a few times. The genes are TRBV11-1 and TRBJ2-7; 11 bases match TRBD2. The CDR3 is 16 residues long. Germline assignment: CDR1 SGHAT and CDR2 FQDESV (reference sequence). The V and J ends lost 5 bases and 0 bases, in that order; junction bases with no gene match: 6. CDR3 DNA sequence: TGTGCCAGCAGCCACACTAGCGGGGGTTACTCCTACGAGCAGTACTTC. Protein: CASSHTSGGYSYEQYF. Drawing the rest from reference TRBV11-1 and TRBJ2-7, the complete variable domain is EAEVAQSPRYKITEKSQAVAFWCDPISGHATLYWYRQILGQGPELLVQFQDESVVDDSQLPKDRFSAERLKGVDSTLKIQPAELGDSAMYLCASSHTSGGYSYEQYFGPGTRLTVT.

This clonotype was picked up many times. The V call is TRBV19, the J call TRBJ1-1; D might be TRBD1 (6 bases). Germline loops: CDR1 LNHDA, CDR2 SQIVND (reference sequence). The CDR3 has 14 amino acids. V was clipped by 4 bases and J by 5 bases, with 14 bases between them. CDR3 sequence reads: CASSRSRGGTEAFF. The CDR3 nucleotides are TGTGCCAGTAGTAGATCCAGGGGCGGAACTGAAGCTTTCTTT.

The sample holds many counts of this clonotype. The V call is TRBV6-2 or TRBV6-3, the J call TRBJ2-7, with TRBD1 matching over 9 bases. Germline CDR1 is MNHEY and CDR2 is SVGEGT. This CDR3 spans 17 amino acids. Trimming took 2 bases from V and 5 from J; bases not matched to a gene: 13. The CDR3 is CASSYVRTRDRVHEQYF. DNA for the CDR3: TGTGCCAGCAGTTACGTCCGGACCCGGGACAGGGTCCACGAGCAGTACTTC.

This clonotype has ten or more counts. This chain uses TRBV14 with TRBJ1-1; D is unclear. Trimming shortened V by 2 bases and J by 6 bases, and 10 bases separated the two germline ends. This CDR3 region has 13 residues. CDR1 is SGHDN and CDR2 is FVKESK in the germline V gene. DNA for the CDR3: TGTGCCAGCAGCCAATGGGAAGTCGCTGAAGCTTTCTTT. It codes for CASSQWEVAEAFF.

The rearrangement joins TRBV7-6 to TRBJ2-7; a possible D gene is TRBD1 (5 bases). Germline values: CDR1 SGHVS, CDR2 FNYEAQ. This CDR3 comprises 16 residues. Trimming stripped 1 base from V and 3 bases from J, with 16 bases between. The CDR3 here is CASSLEPPDRVYEQYF. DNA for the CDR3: TGTGCCAGCAGCTTAGAACCCCCCGACAGAGTCTACGAGCAGTACTTC.

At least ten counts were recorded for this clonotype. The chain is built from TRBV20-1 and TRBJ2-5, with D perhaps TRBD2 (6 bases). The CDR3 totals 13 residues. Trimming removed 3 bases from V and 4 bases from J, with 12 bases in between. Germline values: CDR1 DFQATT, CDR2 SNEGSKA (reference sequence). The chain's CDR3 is CSASERGRETQYF. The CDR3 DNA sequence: TGCAGTGCTAGTGAACGGGGGAGAGAGACCCAGTACTTC.

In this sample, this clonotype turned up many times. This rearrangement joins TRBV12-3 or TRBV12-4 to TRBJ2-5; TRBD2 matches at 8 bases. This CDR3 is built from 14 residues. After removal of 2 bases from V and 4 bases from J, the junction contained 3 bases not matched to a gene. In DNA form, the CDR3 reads TGTGCCAGCAGTTTAACGGGGGGGCGAGAGACCCAGTACTTC. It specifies CASSLTGGRETQYF.

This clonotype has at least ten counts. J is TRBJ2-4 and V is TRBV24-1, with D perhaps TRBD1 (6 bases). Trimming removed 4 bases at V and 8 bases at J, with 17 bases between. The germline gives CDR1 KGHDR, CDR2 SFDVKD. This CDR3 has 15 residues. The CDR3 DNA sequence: TGTGCCACCAGTGACCCCTCGGACAGTTGGGACATTCAGTACTTC. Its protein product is CATSDPSDSWDIQYF.

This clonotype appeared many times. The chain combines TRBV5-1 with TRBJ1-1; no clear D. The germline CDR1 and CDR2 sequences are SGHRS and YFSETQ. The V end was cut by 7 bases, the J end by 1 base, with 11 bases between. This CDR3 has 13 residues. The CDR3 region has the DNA TGCGCCAGCGGTGTAGAAGGGAACACTGAAGCTTTCTTT. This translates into CASGVEGNTEAFF. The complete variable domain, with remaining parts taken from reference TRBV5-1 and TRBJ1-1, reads KAGVTQTPRYLIKTRGQQVTLSCSPISGHRSVSWYQQTPGQGLQFLFEYFSETQRNKGNFPGRFSGRQFSNSRSEMNVSTLELGDSALYLCASGVEGNTEAFFGQGTRLTVV.

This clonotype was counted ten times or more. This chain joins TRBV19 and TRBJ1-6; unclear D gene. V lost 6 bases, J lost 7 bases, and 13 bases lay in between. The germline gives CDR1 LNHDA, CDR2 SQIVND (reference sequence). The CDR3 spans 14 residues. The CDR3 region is CASSPRGVNSPLHF. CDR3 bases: TGTGCCAGTAGCCCTCGGGGTGTAAATTCACCCCTCCACTTT.